This is a list of T cell receptor beta chains from one sample in a study of monozygotic twins with cystic fibrosis. Here immunoSEQ multiplex PCR was the method, and the copy in TCRdb shows in-frame clones only, minus some. The sample records roughly 35,000 clones, over 75% being singletons. Sequenced sample: blood. The receptors were gathered from a girl aged 2 to 10 with cystic fibrosis. The CDR3 runs from the conserved cysteine through the conserved F or W. Fields, in order: CDR3 protein, CDR3 DNA, clone size, J gene, D gene, V gene. D genes are given only for firm matches. Size is stated for part of the rows, as once, few or many counts, or as a class when the clone is expanded.

CDR3: CASSAELSGNTIYF
DNA: TGTGCCAGCAGCGCCGAGCTCTCTGGAAACACCATATATTTT
size: -
J: TRBJ1-3
D: -
V: TRBV9

CDR3: CATHGLAGGYTYEQYF
DNA: TGTGCCACCCATGGATTGGCGGGGGGGTACACCTACGAGCAGTACTTC
size: -
J: TRBJ2-7
D: TRBD2
V: TRBV25-1

CDR3: CASSTLAGDNEQFF
DNA: TGTGCCAGCAGCACCCTAGCGGGGGACAATGAGCAGTTCTTC
size: once
J: TRBJ2-1
D: TRBD2
V: TRBV6-5

CDR3: CASSSQSYGYTF
DNA: TGTGCCAGCAGCTCCCAGTCCTATGGCTACACCTTC
size: once
J: TRBJ1-2
D: -
V: TRBV6-6

CDR3: CASSATSGGETQYF
DNA: TGTGCCAGCAGCGCAACTAGCGGGGGGGAGACCCAGTACTTC
size: -
J: TRBJ2-5
D: TRBD2
V: TRBV9

CDR3: CASSLIAGGHTDTQYF
DNA: TGTGCCAGCAGCTTAATAGCGGGGGGTCACACAGATACGCAGTATTTT
size: once
J: TRBJ2-3
D: TRBD2
V: TRBV7-8

CDR3: CAREDSTDTQYF
DNA: TGTGCCAGGGAGGACAGCACAGATACGCAGTATTTT
size: -
J: TRBJ2-3
D: -
V: TRBV7-9

CDR3: CASRGLAGDTQYF
DNA: TGCGCCAGCAGGGGCCTAGCTGGGGATACGCAGTATTTT
size: -
J: TRBJ2-3
D: -
V: TRBV5-1

CDR3: CASSGDPNAGANVLTF
DNA: TGTGCCAGCAGTGGGGACCCTAATGCGGGGGCCAACGTCCTGACTTTC
size: -
J: TRBJ2-6
D: -
V: TRBV25-1

CDR3: CASSQENGGTSGGYTF
DNA: TGCGCCAGCAGCCAAGAAAATGGCGGAACCTCGGGTGGCTACACCTTC
size: -
J: TRBJ1-2
D: -
V: TRBV4-3

CDR3: CASSYSGGAGETQYF
DNA: TGTGCCAGCAGTTACTCGGGCGGGGCTGGAGAGACCCAGTACTTC
size: -
J: TRBJ2-5
D: -
V: TRBV6-6

CDR3: CASSLGRQGYQPQHF
DNA: TGTGCCAGCAGCTTAGGTAGGCAGGGTTATCAGCCCCAGCATTTT
size: -
J: TRBJ1-5
D: -
V: TRBV7-2

CDR3: CASSLRGLGEAFF
DNA: TGCGCCAGCAGCTTGAGGGGGCTAGGTGAAGCTTTCTTT
size: -
J: TRBJ1-1
D: TRBD1
V: TRBV5-1

CDR3: CASGKETQYF
DNA: TGTGCCAGCGGGAAAGAGACCCAGTACTTC
size: -
J: TRBJ2-5
D: -
V: TRBV5-4

CDR3: CASSSGTAPEAFF
DNA: TGCGCCAGCAGCAGCGGGACAGCCCCTGAAGCTTTCTTT
size: once
J: TRBJ1-1
D: TRBD1
V: TRBV5-1

CDR3: CATPDRSGSYEQYF
DNA: TGTGCCACTCCAGACAGGTCCGGCTCCTACGAGCAGTACTTC
size: -
J: TRBJ2-7
D: -
V: TRBV19

CDR3: CASSKGPDRGYGYTF
DNA: TGTGCCAGCAGTAAAGGGCCCGACAGGGGCTATGGCTACACCTTC
size: few
J: TRBJ1-2
D: TRBD1
V: TRBV7-6

CDR3: CASAPAGEQYF
DNA: TGTGCCAGCGCACCCGCAGGCGAGCAGTACTTC
size: -
J: TRBJ2-7
D: -
V: TRBV11-2

CDR3: CASSLTLINQPQHF
DNA: TGTGCCAGCAGCTTGACACTCATCAATCAGCCCCAGCATTTT
size: few
J: TRBJ1-5
D: -
V: TRBV2

CDR3: CASRQGRTLHF
DNA: TGTGCCAGCAGACAGGGTAGGACCCTCCACTTT
size: few
J: TRBJ1-6
D: -
V: TRBV2

CDR3: CAWRAGLPFYGYTF
DNA: TGTGCCTGGAGGGCAGGACTACCGTTCTATGGCTACACCTTC
size: once
J: TRBJ1-2
D: -
V: TRBV30

CDR3: CASSANRVAGELFF
DNA: TGTGCCAGCAGTGCCAACAGGGTTGCCGGGGAGCTGTTTTTT
size: -
J: TRBJ2-2
D: -
V: TRBV6-4

CDR3: CASSLGGAGLPREAYNEQFF
DNA: TGCGCCAGCAGCTTGGGGGGGGCCGGCCTCCCTCGCGAGGCCTACAATGAGCAGTTCTTC
size: -
J: TRBJ2-1
D: -
V: TRBV5-1

CDR3: CASSPPSYEQYF
DNA: TGTGCCAGCAGCCCCCCCTCCTACGAGCAGTACTTC
size: -
J: TRBJ2-7
D: -
V: TRBV7-2

CDR3: CSVGGGYEQYF
DNA: TGCAGCGTCGGTGGGGGGTACGAGCAGTACTTC
size: -
J: TRBJ2-7
D: -
V: TRBV29-1

CDR3: CASSFKDRVYGYTF
DNA: TGTGCCAGCAGCTTCAAGGACAGGGTCTATGGCTACACCTTC
size: -
J: TRBJ1-2
D: TRBD1
V: TRBV7-2

CDR3: CASSEWTNEKLFF
DNA: TGTGCCAGCAGTGAATGGACTAATGAAAAACTGTTTTTT
size: -
J: TRBJ1-4
D: -
V: TRBV6-1

CDR3: CASVGNTEAFF
DNA: TGTGCCAGCGTCGGGAACACTGAAGCTTTCTTT
size: -
J: TRBJ1-1
D: -
V: TRBV6-1

CDR3: CSQLDRFEAFF
DNA: TGCAGTCAATTAGACAGGTTCGAAGCTTTCTTT
size: -
J: TRBJ1-1
D: -
V: TRBV20-1

CDR3: CASSIDRGLNTEAFF
DNA: TGTGCCAGTAGTATAGACAGGGGACTGAACACTGAAGCTTTCTTT
size: -
J: TRBJ1-1
D: -
V: TRBV19

CDR3: CASSPHGNQPQHF
DNA: TGCGCCAGCAGCCCCCATGGCAATCAGCCCCAGCATTTT
size: -
J: TRBJ1-5
D: -
V: TRBV5-1

CDR3: CASSYLSVYYGYTF
DNA: TGTGCCAGCAGCTATCTCAGCGTGTACTATGGCTACACCTTC
size: -
J: TRBJ1-2
D: -
V: TRBV5-6

CDR3: CASSLAGIDTIYF
DNA: TGCGCCAGCAGCTTGGCAGGGATAGACACCATATATTTT
size: few
J: TRBJ1-3
D: -
V: TRBV5-1

CDR3: CASSLQGAEAFF
DNA: TGTGCCAGCAGCCTACAGGGAGCTGAAGCTTTCTTT
size: -
J: TRBJ1-1
D: -
V: TRBV6-5

CDR3: CASSSRDYYGYTF
DNA: TGTGCCAGCAGTTCCCGGGACTACTATGGCTACACCTTC
size: once
J: TRBJ1-2
D: -
V: TRBV27

CDR3: CASSLRQQGQGRNEQFF
DNA: TGCGCCAGCAGCCTCCGCCAACAGGGACAGGGGAGGAATGAGCAGTTCTTC
size: -
J: TRBJ2-1
D: TRBD1
V: TRBV5-1

CDR3: CASSEYESGLQYF
DNA: TGTGCCAGCAGTGAATATGAGAGCGGCCTGCAGTATTTT
size: once
J: TRBJ2-3
D: -
V: TRBV25-1

CDR3: CASSYSIEANKAFF
DNA: TGTGCCAGCAGTTACTCGATAGAAGCCAACAAAGCTTTCTTT
size: -
J: TRBJ1-1
D: -
V: TRBV6-6

CDR3: CASSEGAANYGYTF
DNA: TGTGCCAGCAGTGAAGGGGCAGCTAACTATGGCTACACCTTC
size: few
J: TRBJ1-2
D: -
V: TRBV6-1

CDR3: CASSLVAGEPYEQYF
DNA: TGTGCCAGCAGCTTAGTAGCGGGGGAACCCTACGAGCAGTACTTC
size: -
J: TRBJ2-7
D: TRBD2
V: TRBV7-2

CDR3: CASSQTSGGNNEQFF
DNA: TGCGCCAGCAGCCAAACTAGCGGGGGCAACAATGAGCAGTTCTTC
size: -
J: TRBJ2-1
D: TRBD2
V: TRBV4-3

CDR3: CASSISGQGPSFQYF
DNA: TGTGCCAGTAGTATCTCTGGACAGGGGCCTTCATTTCAGTACTTC
size: -
J: TRBJ2-4
D: TRBD1
V: TRBV19

CDR3: CASSQEGGLEEQYF
DNA: TGTGCCAGCAGCCAAGAGGGGGGGTTAGAAGAGCAGTACTTC
size: -
J: TRBJ2-7
D: TRBD2
V: TRBV14

CDR3: CASSLVRADTQYF
DNA: TGTGCCAGCAGCTTAGTTCGGGCAGATACGCAGTATTTT
size: -
J: TRBJ2-3
D: -
V: TRBV7-2

CDR3: CASSPRHTDTQYF
DNA: TGTGCCAGCTCACCTCGACACACAGATACGCAGTATTTT
size: -
J: TRBJ2-3
D: -
V: TRBV18

CDR3: CASSLGDIVAYGYTF
DNA: TGCGCCAGCAGCTTAGGGGACATAGTTGCCTATGGCTACACCTTC
size: once
J: TRBJ1-2
D: -
V: TRBV5-1

CDR3: CASSPTGAGEKLFF
DNA: TGTGCCAGCAGCCCGACAGGGGCAGGCGAAAAACTGTTTTTT
size: -
J: TRBJ1-4
D: TRBD1
V: TRBV7-9

CDR3: CASSEAGLRVRNTEAFF
DNA: TGTGCCAGCAGTGAAGCGGGACTCAGGGTAAGGAACACTGAAGCTTTCTTT
size: -
J: TRBJ1-1
D: -
V: TRBV6-1

CDR3: CASSQDRGSNQPQHF
DNA: TGCGCCAGCAGCCAAGATCGGGGTAGCAATCAGCCCCAGCATTTT
size: -
J: TRBJ1-5
D: -
V: TRBV4-3

CDR3: CASSLNPVFGNEQFF
DNA: TGTGCCAGCAGCTTAAATCCCGTTTTTGGGAATGAGCAGTTCTTC
size: -
J: TRBJ2-1
D: -
V: TRBV13

CDR3: CSVERTGTNSDTQYF
DNA: TGCAGCGTTGAAAGGACCGGGACTAATTCAGATACGCAGTATTTT
size: -
J: TRBJ2-3
D: TRBD2
V: TRBV29-1

CDR3: CASSLVDPSYGYTF
DNA: TGCGCCAGCAGCTTGGTGGACCCTTCTTATGGCTACACCTTC
size: -
J: TRBJ1-2
D: -
V: TRBV5-1

CDR3: CASGRQPSTDTQYF
DNA: TGCGCCAGCGGCCGACAGCCTAGCACAGATACGCAGTATTTT
size: -
J: TRBJ2-3
D: -
V: TRBV5-1

CDR3: CASSLAEAGGTYEQYF
DNA: TGTGCCAGCAGCTTAGCCGAAGCGGGGGGGACCTACGAGCAGTACTTC
size: -
J: TRBJ2-7
D: TRBD2
V: TRBV7-2